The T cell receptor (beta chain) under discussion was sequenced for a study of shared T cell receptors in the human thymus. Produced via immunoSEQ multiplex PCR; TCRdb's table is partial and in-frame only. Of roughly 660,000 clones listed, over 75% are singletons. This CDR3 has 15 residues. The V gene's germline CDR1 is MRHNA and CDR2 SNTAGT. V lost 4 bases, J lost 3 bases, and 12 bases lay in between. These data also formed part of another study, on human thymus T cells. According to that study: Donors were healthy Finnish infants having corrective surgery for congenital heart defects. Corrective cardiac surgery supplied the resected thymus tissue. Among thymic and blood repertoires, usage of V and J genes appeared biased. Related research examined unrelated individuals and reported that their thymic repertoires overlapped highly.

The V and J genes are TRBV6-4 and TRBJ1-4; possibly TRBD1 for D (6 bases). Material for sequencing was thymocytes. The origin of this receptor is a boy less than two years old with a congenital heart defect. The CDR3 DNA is TGTGCCAGCAGTGGCGAACACAGGGCTAATGAAAAACTGTTTTTT. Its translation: CASSGEHRANEKLFF.